The present entry profiles one T cell receptor beta chain with its context. Its antigen is as yet unknown. Naive CD8 cells lacked CD45RO, underwent positive selection for CCR7 and left out terminally differentiated effector memory CD45RA+ cells. Healthy and HIV-negative, the adult donors had no recent acute infections or vaccinations. Deep-level settings were used for running the assay. Assay used: immunoSEQ multiplex PCR; TCRdb lists only in-frame clones, some missing. The sample carries more than 2 million clones, approximately 92% recorded once. This sample was included in a study of shared clonotypes between healthy human individuals. Study information: The donor pool was made up of a couple of women and a few men aged 18 to 49. Findings and limits, study-wide: Relative to clonotypes present in all four donors, those not shared had lower generation probabilities.

This CDR3 is 14 amino acids long. Looked up from germline, CDR1 is MNHEY and CDR2 is SMNVEV (reference sequence). V lost 9 bases and J 6 bases, leaving 19 bases between the germline ends. The receptor's source is a man younger than 30 in good health. Some clones in this sample may be carry-over from other donors' samples. The chain combines TRBV27 with TRBJ2-3, with no clear D. Sequenced input: naive CD8+ T cells from PBMCs. The DNA of the CDR3 is TGTGCCAGTAAAAGATATGTCGACCAGGATACGCAGTATTTT. It is translated as CASKRYVDQDTQYF.